The rows below give T cell receptor beta chains drawn from one sample of a study of STAT5B mutations in CD4+ large granular lymphocyte leukemia. This table comes from immunoSEQ multiplex PCR, and its TCRdb copy is limited to in-frame clones, with some not included. The sample gives over 30,000 clones, roughly 80% of which show up once; approximately 4.4% is in the top ten. What was sequenced was CD4+ T cells from blood buffy coats. These receptors originate from a human donor in good health. CDR3s include the opening cysteine and the closing phenylalanine or tryptophan. Fields, in order: J gene, V gene, CDR3 protein.

j_call: TRBJ2-2
v_call: TRBV7-8
cdr3_aa: CASSPRLAPTGELFF

j_call: TRBJ1-1
v_call: TRBV11-3
cdr3_aa: CASSLQGNTEAFF

j_call: TRBJ1-2
v_call: TRBV2
cdr3_aa: CASSDRQGYTF

j_call: TRBJ2-2
v_call: TRBV4-3
cdr3_aa: CASSQIGRPLGAGELFF

j_call: TRBJ2-7
v_call: TRBV5-1
cdr3_aa: CASSLRGAEQYF

j_call: TRBJ2-3
v_call: TRBV21-1
cdr3_aa: CASSTLAGGGTDTQYF

j_call: TRBJ2-5
v_call: TRBV18
cdr3_aa: CASSSYRDNKETQYF

j_call: TRBJ2-5
v_call: TRBV11-2
cdr3_aa: CASSFTEETQYF

j_call: TRBJ2-7
v_call: TRBV6-5
cdr3_aa: CASSGGGGAYEQYF

j_call: TRBJ1-5
v_call: TRBV28
cdr3_aa: CASSFPGQDNQPQHF

j_call: TRBJ2-2
v_call: TRBV18
cdr3_aa: CASSPRPVAGTGELFF

j_call: TRBJ1-4
v_call: TRBV28
cdr3_aa: CASSTRGLNEKLFF

j_call: TRBJ2-1
v_call: TRBV28
cdr3_aa: CASSSTLAGGRRNEQFF

j_call: TRBJ1-5
v_call: TRBV7-2
cdr3_aa: CASSPADGLNQPQHF

j_call: TRBJ2-7
v_call: TRBV5-1
cdr3_aa: CASSLDRTSSYEQYF

j_call: TRBJ1-5
v_call: TRBV19
cdr3_aa: CASSHRGRNQPQHF

j_call: TRBJ2-1
v_call: TRBV18
cdr3_aa: CASSPQGINEQFF

j_call: TRBJ2-3
v_call: TRBV30
cdr3_aa: CAWSADPTDTQYF

j_call: TRBJ2-1
v_call: TRBV30
cdr3_aa: CAWSVRQREGQDEQFF

j_call: TRBJ1-5
v_call: TRBV21-1
cdr3_aa: CASSSRDRAQSHSNQPQHF

j_call: TRBJ2-7
v_call: TRBV15
cdr3_aa: CATSRGGRGLDEQYF

j_call: TRBJ2-3
v_call: TRBV4-3
cdr3_aa: CASSQVAGSTDTQYF

j_call: TRBJ1-2
v_call: TRBV10-3
cdr3_aa: CAISVGVNYGYTF

j_call: TRBJ2-2
v_call: TRBV27
cdr3_aa: CASSGTGELFF

j_call: TRBJ2-7
v_call: TRBV7-9
cdr3_aa: CASSFKAGGDYEQYF

j_call: TRBJ2-3
v_call: TRBV29-1
cdr3_aa: CSARTSGYTDTQYF

j_call: TRBJ1-1
v_call: TRBV23-1
cdr3_aa: CAGRGMNTEAFF

j_call: TRBJ2-7
v_call: TRBV5-1
cdr3_aa: CASKTGTGPYEQYF

j_call: TRBJ2-1
v_call: TRBV14
cdr3_aa: CASSPGLAGVGQFF

j_call: TRBJ1-2
v_call: TRBV28
cdr3_aa: CASSLSQTGGYYGYTF

j_call: TRBJ2-3
v_call: TRBV4-1
cdr3_aa: CASSQESPRTDTQYF

j_call: TRBJ1-1
v_call: TRBV19
cdr3_aa: CASSIGTGNTEAFF

j_call: TRBJ2-1
v_call: TRBV5-5
cdr3_aa: CASSLELAQFF

j_call: TRBJ1-5
v_call: TRBV21-1
cdr3_aa: CASPNQPQHF

j_call: TRBJ2-7
v_call: TRBV28
cdr3_aa: CASSTGGYSYEQYF

j_call: TRBJ2-7
v_call: TRBV5-1
cdr3_aa: CASSSGLAGVYEQYF

j_call: TRBJ2-5
v_call: TRBV12-5
cdr3_aa: CASGLSGEETQYF

j_call: TRBJ2-1
v_call: TRBV11-2
cdr3_aa: CASSLVGGYNEQFF

j_call: TRBJ2-4
v_call: TRBV6-5
cdr3_aa: CASAGKWAKNIQYF

j_call: TRBJ2-7
v_call: TRBV18
cdr3_aa: CASSRLDRGQQYF

j_call: TRBJ1-2
v_call: TRBV18
cdr3_aa: CAGSEGQKYGYTF

j_call: TRBJ2-3
v_call: TRBV25-1
cdr3_aa: CASSEWGRSLAGTDTQYF

j_call: TRBJ2-2
v_call: TRBV19
cdr3_aa: CASSTPPGTGNTGELFF

j_call: TRBJ2-1
v_call: TRBV10-2
cdr3_aa: CASRHLGSGGEQFF

j_call: TRBJ1-1
v_call: TRBV5-1
cdr3_aa: CASSITGQGNTEAFF

j_call: TRBJ2-3
v_call: TRBV28
cdr3_aa: CASSPTSTDTQYF

j_call: TRBJ2-7
v_call: TRBV19
cdr3_aa: CATGTRGSSYEQYF